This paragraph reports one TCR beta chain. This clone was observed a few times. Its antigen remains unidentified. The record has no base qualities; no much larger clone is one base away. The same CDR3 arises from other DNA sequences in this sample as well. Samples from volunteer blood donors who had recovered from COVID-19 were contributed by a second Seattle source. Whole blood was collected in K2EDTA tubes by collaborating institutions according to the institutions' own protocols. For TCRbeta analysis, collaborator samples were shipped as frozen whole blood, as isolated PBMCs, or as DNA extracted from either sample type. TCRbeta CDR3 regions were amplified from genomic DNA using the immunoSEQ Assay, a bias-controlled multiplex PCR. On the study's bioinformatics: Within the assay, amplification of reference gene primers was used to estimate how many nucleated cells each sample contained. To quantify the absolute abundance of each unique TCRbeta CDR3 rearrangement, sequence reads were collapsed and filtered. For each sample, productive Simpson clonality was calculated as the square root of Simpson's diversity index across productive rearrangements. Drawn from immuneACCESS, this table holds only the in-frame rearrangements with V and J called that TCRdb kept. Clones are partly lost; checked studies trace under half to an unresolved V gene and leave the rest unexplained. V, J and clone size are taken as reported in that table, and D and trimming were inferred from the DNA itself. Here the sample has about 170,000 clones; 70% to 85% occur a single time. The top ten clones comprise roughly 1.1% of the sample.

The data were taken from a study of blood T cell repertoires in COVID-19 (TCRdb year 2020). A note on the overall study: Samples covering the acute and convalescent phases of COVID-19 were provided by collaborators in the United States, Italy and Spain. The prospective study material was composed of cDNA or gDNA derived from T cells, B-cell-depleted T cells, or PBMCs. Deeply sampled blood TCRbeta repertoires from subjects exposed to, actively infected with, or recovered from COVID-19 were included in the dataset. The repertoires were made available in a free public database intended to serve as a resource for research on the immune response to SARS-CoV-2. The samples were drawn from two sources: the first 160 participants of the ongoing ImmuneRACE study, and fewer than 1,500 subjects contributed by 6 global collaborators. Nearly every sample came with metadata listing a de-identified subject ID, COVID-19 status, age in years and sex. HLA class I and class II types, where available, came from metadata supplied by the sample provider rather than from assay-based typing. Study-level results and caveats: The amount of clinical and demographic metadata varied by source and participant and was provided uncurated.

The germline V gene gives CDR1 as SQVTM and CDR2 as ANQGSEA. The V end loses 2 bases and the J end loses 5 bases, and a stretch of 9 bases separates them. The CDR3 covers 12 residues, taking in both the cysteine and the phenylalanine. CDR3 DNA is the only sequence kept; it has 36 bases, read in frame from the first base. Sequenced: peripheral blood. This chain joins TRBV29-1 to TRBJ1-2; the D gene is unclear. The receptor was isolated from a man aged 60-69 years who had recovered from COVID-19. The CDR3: CSVERNEYGYTF. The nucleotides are TGCAGCGTTGAAAGAAACGAGTATGGCTACACCTTC.